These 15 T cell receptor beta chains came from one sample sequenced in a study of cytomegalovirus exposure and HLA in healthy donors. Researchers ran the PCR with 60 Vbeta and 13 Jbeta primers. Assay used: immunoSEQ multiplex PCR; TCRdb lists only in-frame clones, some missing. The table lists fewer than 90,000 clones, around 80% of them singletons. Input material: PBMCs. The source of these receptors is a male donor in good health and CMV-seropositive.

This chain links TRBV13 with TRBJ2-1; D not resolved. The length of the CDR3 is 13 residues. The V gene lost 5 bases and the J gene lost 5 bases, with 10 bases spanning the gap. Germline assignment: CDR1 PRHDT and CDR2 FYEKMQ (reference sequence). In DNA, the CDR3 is TGTGCCAGCAGCCCCCCAGAGGACAATGAGCAGTTCTTC. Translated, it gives CASSPPEDNEQFF. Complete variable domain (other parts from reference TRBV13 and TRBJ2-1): AAGVIQSPRHLIKEKRETATLKCYPIPRHDTVYWYQQGPGQDPQFLISFYEKMQSDKGSIPDRFSAQQFSDYHSELNMSSLELGDSALYFCASSPPEDNEQFFGPGTRLTVL.

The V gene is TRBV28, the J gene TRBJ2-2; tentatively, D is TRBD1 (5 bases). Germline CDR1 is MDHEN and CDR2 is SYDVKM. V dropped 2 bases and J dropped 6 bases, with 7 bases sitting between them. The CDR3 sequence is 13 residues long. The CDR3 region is CASSLLGAGELFF. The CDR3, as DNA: TGTGCCAGCAGTTTACTAGGGGCCGGGGAGCTGTTTTTT.

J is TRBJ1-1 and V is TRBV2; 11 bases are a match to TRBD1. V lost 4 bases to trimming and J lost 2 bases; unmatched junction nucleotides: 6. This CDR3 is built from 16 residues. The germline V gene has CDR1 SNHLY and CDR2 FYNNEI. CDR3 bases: TGTGCCAGCAGTGTGGACAGGGGGCGCCCCAACACTGAAGCTTTCTTT. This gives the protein CASSVDRGRPNTEAFF.

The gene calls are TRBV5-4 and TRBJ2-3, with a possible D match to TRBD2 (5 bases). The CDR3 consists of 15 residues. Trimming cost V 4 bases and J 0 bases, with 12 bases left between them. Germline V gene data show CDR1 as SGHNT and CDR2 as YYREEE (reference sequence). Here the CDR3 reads CASSNRRTSTDTQYF. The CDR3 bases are TGTGCCAGCAGCAATCGAAGGACTAGCACAGATACGCAGTATTTT. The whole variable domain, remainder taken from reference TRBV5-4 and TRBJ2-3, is ETGVTQSPTHLIKTRGQQVTLRCSSQSGHNTVSWYQQALGQGPQFIFQYYREEENGRGNFPPRFSGLQFPNYSSELNVNALELDDSALYLCASSNRRTSTDTQYFGPGTRLTVL.

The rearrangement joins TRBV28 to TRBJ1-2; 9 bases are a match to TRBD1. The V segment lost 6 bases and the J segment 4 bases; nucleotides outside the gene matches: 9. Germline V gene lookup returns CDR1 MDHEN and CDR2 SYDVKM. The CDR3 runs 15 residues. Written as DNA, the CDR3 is TGTGCCAGCAGACCCCGGGACAGGGTATCCTATGGCTACACCTTC. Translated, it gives CASRPRDRVSYGYTF.

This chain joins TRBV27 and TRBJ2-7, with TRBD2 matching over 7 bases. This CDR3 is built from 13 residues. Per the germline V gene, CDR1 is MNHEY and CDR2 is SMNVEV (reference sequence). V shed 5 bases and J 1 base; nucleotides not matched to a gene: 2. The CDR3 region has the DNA TGTGCCAGCAGTCTGGGACTATCCTACGAGCAGTACTTC. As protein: CASSLGLSYEQYF.

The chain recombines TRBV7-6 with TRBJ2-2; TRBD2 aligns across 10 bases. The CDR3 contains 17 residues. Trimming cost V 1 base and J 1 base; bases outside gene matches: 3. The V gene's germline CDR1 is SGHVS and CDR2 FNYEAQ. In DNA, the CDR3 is TGTGCCAGCAGCTTAGGAGCTAGCGGGAGGAACACCGGGGAGCTGTTTTTT. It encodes CASSLGASGRNTGELFF.

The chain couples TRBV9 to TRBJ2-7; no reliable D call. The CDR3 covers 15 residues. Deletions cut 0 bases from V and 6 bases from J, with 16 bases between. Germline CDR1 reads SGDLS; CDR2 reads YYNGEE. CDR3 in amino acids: CASSVGRNFVSEQYF. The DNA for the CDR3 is TGTGCCAGCAGCGTAGGTAGAAATTTCGTATCCGAGCAGTACTTC.

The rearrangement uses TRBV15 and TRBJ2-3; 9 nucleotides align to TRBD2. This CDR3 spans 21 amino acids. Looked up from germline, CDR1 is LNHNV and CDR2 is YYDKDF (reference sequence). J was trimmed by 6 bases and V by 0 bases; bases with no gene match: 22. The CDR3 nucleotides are TGTGCCACCAGCAGAGATCGTTCGTCCGGAGCGGGAGGTCACGAGTGGGATACGCAGTATTTT. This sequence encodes CATSRDRSSGAGGHEWDTQYF.

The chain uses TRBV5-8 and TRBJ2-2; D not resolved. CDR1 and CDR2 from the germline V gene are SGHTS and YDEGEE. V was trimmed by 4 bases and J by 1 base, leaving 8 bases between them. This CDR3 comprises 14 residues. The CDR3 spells CASSPSWNTGELFF. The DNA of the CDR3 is TGTGCCAGCAGCCCCTCCTGGAACACCGGGGAGCTGTTTTTT.

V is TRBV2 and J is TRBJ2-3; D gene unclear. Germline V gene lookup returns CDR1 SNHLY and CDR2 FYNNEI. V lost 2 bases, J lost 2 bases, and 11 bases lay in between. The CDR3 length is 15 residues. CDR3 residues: CASSEQTTPTDTQYF. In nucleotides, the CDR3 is TGTGCCAGCAGTGAACAGACAACACCCACAGATACGCAGTATTTT.

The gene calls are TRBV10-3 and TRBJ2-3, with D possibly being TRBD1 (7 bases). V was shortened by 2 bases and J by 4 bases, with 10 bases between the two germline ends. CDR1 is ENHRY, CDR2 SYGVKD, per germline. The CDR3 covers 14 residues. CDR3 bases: TGTGCCATCAGTGAGGGAGGGGGCGCAGATACGCAGTATTTT. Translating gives CAISEGGGADTQYF.

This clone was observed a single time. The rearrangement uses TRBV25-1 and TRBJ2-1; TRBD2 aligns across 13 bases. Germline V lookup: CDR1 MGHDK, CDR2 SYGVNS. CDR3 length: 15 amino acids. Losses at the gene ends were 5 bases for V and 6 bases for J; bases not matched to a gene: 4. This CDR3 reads CASSPGLAGFNEQFF. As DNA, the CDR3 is TGTGCCAGCAGTCCGGGACTAGCGGGATTCAATGAGCAGTTCTTC.

The CDR3 protein is CATKQGASGNTIYF. CDR3 nucleotides: TGTGCCACAAAACAGGGGGCTTCTGGAAACACCATATATTTT. The chain recombines TRBV6-5 with TRBJ1-3; TRBD1 agrees at 9 bases. Unmatched junction bases numbered 5, after V lost 10 bases and J lost 1 base. From germline, CDR1 is MNHEY and CDR2 SVGAGI. This CDR3 spans 14 amino acids.

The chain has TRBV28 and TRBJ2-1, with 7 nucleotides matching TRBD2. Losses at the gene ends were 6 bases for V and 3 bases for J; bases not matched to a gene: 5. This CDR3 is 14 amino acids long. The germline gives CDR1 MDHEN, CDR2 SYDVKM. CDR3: CASSGGSIYNEQFF. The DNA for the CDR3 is TGTGCCAGCAGCGGCGGGAGTATCTACAATGAGCAGTTCTTC.